The following is a T cell receptor (beta chain) sequence with its context. What it binds is unknown. The sample belongs to a study of T cells after yellow fever vaccination. Study-wide findings and caveats: Weaker in magnitude, the secondary response showed a faster peak on day 5 versus 15. Once the booster was given, most primary-vaccination clones reappeared, at around 95% for CD4 and approximately 88% for CD8.

The study made its TCR cDNA through 5'RACE template switching. That step introduced a universal primer site along with UMIs. MiXCR was run by TCRdb on the 5' RACE reads, yielding one entry per CDR3 protein. The table includes 300,000 to 400,000 distinct CDR3 sequences, about 9.5% detected once. Source: PBMCs, taken on the day of the first yellow fever vaccination. This receptor was identified in a man aged 18 to 29 who received the YFV17D yellow fever vaccine.

The CDR3 DNA is TGCGCCAGCAGGGGGCTCGCAACTAATGAAAAACTGTTTTTT. Protein: CASRGLATNEKLFF. This chain joins TRBV4-1 and TRBJ1-4; a possible D gene is TRBD1 (5 bases). This CDR3 spans 14 amino acids. V lost 6 bases to trimming and J lost 0 bases, with 8 bases between them. The germline CDR1 and CDR2 sequences are MGHRA and YSYEKL.